This TCR beta chain was captured in a study of blood T cell repertoires in COVID-19. Whole-study context: There were acute and convalescent COVID-19 samples, and they came from the United States, Italy and Spain.

Per the study methods: Nucleated cell counts were estimated from reference gene primer amplification. Profiling relied on immunoSEQ multiplex PCR, and the TCRdb table lists in-frame clones only, not all of them. V and J calls and clone size come straight from that table; D and trimming were deduced from the DNA. Here the sample spans around 300,000 clones, around nine tenths being singletons. This CDR3 is 16 amino acids long. CDR1 and CDR2 (germline): SGHRS, YFSETQ. Trimming left V 4 bases short and J 6 bases short, with 20 bases between. The chain has TRBV5-1 and TRBJ2-1; a weak D match, TRBD1 (6 bases). The specimen was PBMCs or T cells enriched from blood (not recorded which). The TCR originated in a woman in her twenties or thirties who had recovered from COVID-19. In DNA, the CDR3 is TGCGCCAGCAGCCTAAATACAGGGTTTGGGAGCAATGAGCAGTTCTTC. Translation gives CASSLNTGFGSNEQFF.